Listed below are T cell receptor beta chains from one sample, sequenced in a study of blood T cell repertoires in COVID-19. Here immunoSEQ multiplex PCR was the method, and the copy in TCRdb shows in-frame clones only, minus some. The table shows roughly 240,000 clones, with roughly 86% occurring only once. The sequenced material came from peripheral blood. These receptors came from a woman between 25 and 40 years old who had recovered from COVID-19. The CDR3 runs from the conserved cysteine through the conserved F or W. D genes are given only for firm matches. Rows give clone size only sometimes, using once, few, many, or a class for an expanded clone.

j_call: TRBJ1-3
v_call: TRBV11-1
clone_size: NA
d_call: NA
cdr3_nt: TGTGCCAGCAGCTTGAGCTCTGGAAACACCATATATTTT
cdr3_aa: CASSLSSGNTIYF

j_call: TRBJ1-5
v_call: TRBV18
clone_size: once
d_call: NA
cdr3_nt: TGTGCCAGCTCACCCGGGTCTAATAGCAATCAGCCCCAGCATTTT
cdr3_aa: CASSPGSNSNQPQHF

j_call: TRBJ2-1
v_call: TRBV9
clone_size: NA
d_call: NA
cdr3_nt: TGTGCCAGCAGCCCCACGGCGGGGACGGGTGAGCAGTTCTTC
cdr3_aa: CASSPTAGTGEQFF

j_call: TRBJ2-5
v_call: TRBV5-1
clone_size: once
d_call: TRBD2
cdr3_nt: TGCGCCAGCAGCTGGTCTAGCGGGGGGGCCAAAGAGACCCAGTACTTC
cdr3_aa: CASSWSSGGAKETQYF

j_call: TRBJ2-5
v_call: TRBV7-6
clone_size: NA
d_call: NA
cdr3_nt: TGTGCCAGCAGCTCGTCAACCGGGACTCAAGAGACCCAGTACTTC
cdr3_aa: CASSSSTGTQETQYF

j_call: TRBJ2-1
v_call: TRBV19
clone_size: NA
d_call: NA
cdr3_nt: TGTGCCAGTAGTATAACAGGACAGACCTCCTACAATGAGCAGTTCTTC
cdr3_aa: CASSITGQTSYNEQFF

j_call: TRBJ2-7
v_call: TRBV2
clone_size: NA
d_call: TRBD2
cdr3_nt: TGTGCCAGCAGTGGTGGTTACGGGGGGGCAGCCTACGAGCAGTACTTC
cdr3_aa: CASSGGYGGAAYEQYF

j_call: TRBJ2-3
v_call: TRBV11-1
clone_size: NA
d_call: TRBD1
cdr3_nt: TGTGCCAGCAGCGAATGGACAGGGGGCGCAGATACGCAGTATTTT
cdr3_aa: CASSEWTGGADTQYF

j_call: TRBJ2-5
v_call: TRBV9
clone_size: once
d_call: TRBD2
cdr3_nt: TGTGCCAGCAGCGTAGGACTAGCGGGGGGGCGCCAAGAGACCCAGTACTTC
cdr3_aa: CASSVGLAGGRQETQYF

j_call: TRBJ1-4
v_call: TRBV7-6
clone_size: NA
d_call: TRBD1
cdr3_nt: TGTGCCAGCAGCATTCACATCTCAGGGGGCGGAGATGAAAAACTGTTTTTT
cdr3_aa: CASSIHISGGGDEKLFF

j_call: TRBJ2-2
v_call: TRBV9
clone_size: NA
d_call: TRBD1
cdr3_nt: TGTGCCAGCAGCGTAGAGGGACAGGGTAACACCGGGGAGCTGTTTTTT
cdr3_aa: CASSVEGQGNTGELFF

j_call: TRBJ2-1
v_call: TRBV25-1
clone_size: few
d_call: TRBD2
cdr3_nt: TGTGCCAGCAGGTTGGGACTAGCGAAGAATGAGCAGTTCTTC
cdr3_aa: CASRLGLAKNEQFF

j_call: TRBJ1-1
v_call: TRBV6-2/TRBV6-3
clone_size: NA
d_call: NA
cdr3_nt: TGTGCCAGCAGTAGAAATAACGCATTCCCCGGGACTCTAAACACTGAAGCTTTCTTT
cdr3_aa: CASSRNNAFPGTLNTEAFF

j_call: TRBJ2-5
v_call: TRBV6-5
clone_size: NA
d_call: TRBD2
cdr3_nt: TGTGCCAGCAGGACTAGCGGGGGGACAACAGAGACCCAGTACTTC
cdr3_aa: CASRTSGGTTETQYF

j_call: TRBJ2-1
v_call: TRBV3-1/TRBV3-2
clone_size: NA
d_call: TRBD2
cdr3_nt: TGTGCCAGCAGCCAGGGACTAGCGGGGGGCTTCCTCTACAATGAGCAGTTCTTC
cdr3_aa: CASSQGLAGGFLYNEQFF

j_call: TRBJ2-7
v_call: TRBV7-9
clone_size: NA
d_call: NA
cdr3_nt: TGTGCCAGCAGCTTAGCGGTGCGTGGGGGGATGACCCACGAGCAGTACTTC
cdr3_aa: CASSLAVRGGMTHEQYF

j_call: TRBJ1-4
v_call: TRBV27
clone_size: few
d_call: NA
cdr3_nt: TGTGCCAGCTCCCTCAATGGGGCGGTACTGGCAACTAATGAAAAACTGTTTTTT
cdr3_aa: CASSLNGAVLATNEKLFF